Below are 10 T cell receptor beta chains sequenced from a single sample in a study of T cell repertoires in cytomegalovirus infection. TCRdb itself ran the reads through MiXCR, one entry per CDR3 protein. The table has 400,000 or so distinct CDR3 sequences, under 40% seen once. Sequenced material: PBMCs. These receptor sequences come from a human donor in good health (CMV status not recorded). Some clones in this sample may be carry-over from other donors' samples.

The chain carries TRBV24-1 and TRBJ1-2, with 7 positions matching TRBD1. This CDR3 is built from 12 residues. Germline V gene lookup returns CDR1 KGHDR and CDR2 SFDVKD. Trimming at V came to 5 bases and at J to 13 bases, leaving 9 bases not matched to a gene. The CDR3 DNA reads TGTGCCACCAGTGCGACAGGGAAGCTCGCCACCTTC. Amino acid sequence: CATSATGKLATF.

In this sample, this clonotype turned up a few times. The chain combines TRBV27 with TRBJ2-1; D unclear. V was clipped by 4 bases and J by 2 bases, with 9 bases between them. The CDR3 runs 14 residues. The germline V gene has CDR1 MNHEY and CDR2 SMNVEV (reference sequence). The CDR3 loop reads CASSSLLAYNEQFF. In DNA, the CDR3 is TGTGCCAGCAGTTCCCTTTTGGCCTACAATGAGCAGTTCTTC.

This clonotype has ten or more counts. The V call is TRBV7-6, the J call TRBJ1-4, with TRBD1 matching over 7 bases. Unmatched junction bases numbered 13, after V lost 2 bases and J lost 7 bases. The CDR3 is 17 amino acids. Germline CDR1 and CDR2: SGHVS and FNYEAQ. The CDR3 region has the DNA TGTGCCAGCAGCTTATTGAGTGAGGGGGCATCTTCTGAAAAACTGTTTTTT. Encoded protein: CASSLLSEGASSEKLFF. Filled out from reference TRBV7-6 and TRBJ1-4, the complete variable domain reads GAGVSQSPRYKVTKRGQDVALRCDPISGHVSLYWYRQALGQGPEFLTYFNYEAQQDKSGLPNDRFSAERPEGSISTLTIQRTEQRDSAMYRCASSLLSEGASSEKLFFGSGTQLSVL.

In its sample, this clonotype was seen a few times. The chain carries TRBV11-2 and TRBJ2-5; the match to TRBD1 covers 7 bases. The CDR3 runs to 12 residues. Germline CDR1 and CDR2: SGHAT and FQNNGV. V was clipped by 8 bases and J by 3 bases; unmatched bases: 3. CDR3 coding DNA: TGTGCCAGCGAAGGGACAGAAGAGACCCAGTACTTC. It yields the protein CASEGTEETQYF.

This clonotype showed up many times. The rearrangement joins TRBV4-3 to TRBJ1-3; D ambiguous. The CDR3 spans 16 residues. Trimming removed 0 bases from V and 0 bases from J, with 9 bases in between. The germline CDR1 and CDR2 sequences are LGHNA and YSLEER. The CDR3 reads CASSQDRGDSGNTIYF. The CDR3 DNA reads as TGCGCCAGCAGCCAAGATCGGGGAGACTCTGGAAACACCATATATTTT.

This clonotype was seen more than once but under ten times. The CDR3 is CASSMNTASGADTQYF. The DNA of the CDR3 is TGCGCCAGCAGCATGAATACAGCCAGTGGGGCAGATACGCAGTATTTT. The chain carries TRBV5-1 and TRBJ2-3; unclear D gene. Trimming shortened V by 4 bases and J by 4 bases, and 19 bases separated the two germline ends. In germline, CDR1 is SGHRS, CDR2 YFSETQ. The length of the CDR3 is 16 residues.

As to this clonotype: A much larger clonotype is one base distant, so this may be a read error. The V gene is TRBV7-9, the J gene TRBJ1-1; D gene uncertain. This CDR3 is built from 13 residues. Per the germline V gene, CDR1 is SEHNR and CDR2 is FQNEAQ (reference sequence). CDR3 sequence (DNA): TGTGCCAGCAGCTTGACCGTTGTTACTGAAGATTTCTTT. Its protein is CASSLTVVTEDFF.

This clonotype was observed a few times. This sequence joins TRBV12-3 or TRBV12-4 and TRBJ1-2, with D unclear. The CDR3 is 14 amino acids. V lost 3 bases and J 5 bases, leaving 13 bases between the germline ends. CDR3 bases: TGTGCCAGCAGTTTTTATCCCGGAACGTATGGCTACACCTTC. This sequence encodes CASSFYPGTYGYTF.

The V gene is TRBV6-2 or TRBV6-3, the J gene TRBJ1-5; weak D call: TRBD1 (6 bases). This CDR3 is built from 16 residues. The germline V gene has CDR1 MNHEY and CDR2 SVGEGT. Trimming took 4 bases from V and 3 from J, leaving 16 bases between them. Here the CDR3 reads CASSSTVDRYNQPQHF. The CDR3 DNA reads TGTGCCAGCAGTTCGACCGTCGACAGGTACAATCAGCCCCAGCATTTT.

This chain connects TRBV10-3 to TRBJ1-2, with D hard to call. Per the germline V gene, CDR1 is ENHRY and CDR2 is SYGVKD. V was shortened by 6 bases and J by 4 bases, with 15 bases between the two germline ends. The CDR3 is 14 amino acids. The CDR3 nucleotides are TGTGCCATCAGCCAAAAAGAGTACGGCTATGGCTACACCTTC. This gives the protein CAISQKEYGYGYTF.